This T cell receptor beta chain is drawn from a study of blood T cell repertoires in COVID-19 (dated by TCRdb to 2019 to 2021). With regard to the full study: Samples from collaborators originated in the United States, Italy and Spain and spanned both the acute and convalescent phases of COVID-19. The sample metadata nearly always contained a de-identified subject ID, COVID-19 status, age in years and sex. The prospective study material was composed of cDNA or gDNA derived from T cells, B-cell-depleted T cells, or PBMCs. Where available, HLA class I and class II types were obtained from metadata supplied by the sample provider rather than from assay-based typing. Subjects who had been exposed to COVID-19, were actively infected with it, or had recovered from it provided the deeply sampled blood TCRbeta repertoires that made up the dataset. The repertoires were made available in a free public database intended to serve as a resource for research on the immune response to SARS-CoV-2. Samples were obtained from the ongoing ImmuneRACE study (first 160 participants) and from some 1,200 subjects provided by 6 global collaborators.

The germline V gene encodes CDR1 MNHEY and CDR2 SVGAGI. Counted from cysteine to phenylalanine, this CDR3 has 15 amino acids. The DNA shown is the 45-base CDR3, in frame from base 1. Relative to germline, V is missing 6 bases and J is missing 4 bases, with 9 bases of the junction outside any gene match. On this clone: No antigen is known for it. No clone much larger than this one lies a single base away; base qualities are absent.

The immunoSEQ Assay, a bias-controlled multiplex PCR, was used to amplify TCRbeta CDR3 regions from genomic DNA. The study's own analysis went as follows. Nucleated cell counts per sample were estimated from amplification of reference gene primers within the assay. To quantify the absolute abundance of each unique TCRbeta CDR3 rearrangement, sequence reads were collapsed and filtered. For each sample, productive Simpson clonality was calculated by taking the square root of Simpson's diversity index across productive rearrangements. TCRdb holds this immuneACCESS table with in-frame rearrangements only. Some clones are missing; in checked studies, unresolved V genes explain under half, and the rest has no known cause. The D gene and trimming were derived from the DNA, and the V and J assignments and clone size from that table. Here the sample has about 14,000 clones; around 73% occur a single time. The ten largest clonotypes hold about 9.6% of the sample.

Overall results and qualifications from the work: The quantity of clinical and demographic metadata differed by source and by participant and was supplied without curation.

Collaborating institutions collected whole blood in K2EDTA tubes following their own protocols. For TCRbeta analysis, collaborators shipped samples as frozen whole blood, isolated PBMCs, or DNA extracted from either of those sample types. Recombination linked TRBV6-5 to TRBJ2-3, with 8 junctional bases fitting TRBD1. The TCR originated in a man aged 65 to 79 with acute or convalescent COVID-19. Sequencing was carried out using peripheral blood. In nucleotides, the sequence is TGTGCCAGCAGACCGGGGACAGGTTCGCCAGATACGCAGTATTTT. Translation gives CASRPGTGSPDTQYF.